This record looks at one T cell receptor beta chain sequence and its context. The sample comes from a study of blood T cell repertoires in COVID-19. Study background: The origin of the acute and convalescent COVID-19 samples was the United States, Italy and Spain. PBMCs, B-cell-depleted T cells, or T cells provided the cDNA or gDNA that made up the material.

Some clones are missing from TCRdb's copy, which holds only in-frame ones; the method was immunoSEQ multiplex PCR. The table includes approximately 120,000 clones, 80% to 90% detected once. The receptor's source is a woman older than 75 with active or convalescent COVID-19. Input material: peripheral blood.

CDR3 nucleotides: TGTGCCAGCAGCTCAGGACTAGCGGGAGGGCATGACGGGGAGCTGTTTTTT. Translating it yields CASSSGLAGGHDGELFF. The rearrangement uses TRBV5-4 and TRBJ2-2; TRBD2 matches at 15 bases. The CDR3 is made up of 17 amino acids. J lost 7 bases, V lost 3 bases, and 7 bases had no gene match. Germline CDR1 and CDR2: SGHNT and YYREEE (reference sequence). Based on the CDR3 plus reference TRBV5-4 and TRBJ2-2, the full variable domain is ETGVTQSPTHLIKTRGQQVTLRCSSQSGHNTVSWYQQALGQGPQFIFQYYREEENGRGNFPPRFSGLQFPNYSSELNVNALELDDSALYLCASSSGLAGGHDGELFFGEGSRLTVL.